The TCR beta chain under discussion was sequenced for a study of T cells after yellow fever vaccination. This clonotype has a handful of counts. CDR1 and CDR2 (germline): MNHEY, SVGEGT. There are 16 residues in the CDR3. V dropped 2 bases and J dropped 4 bases, with 17 bases sitting between them. TCRdb independently ran MiXCR on the 5' RACE reads; one entry per CDR3 protein. The sample shows a few hundred thousand distinct CDR3 sequences, approximately 7% of them seen only once. This chain uses TRBV6-2 or TRBV6-3 with TRBJ2-5, with D unclear. The sequence derives from a man between 18 and 29 years old who received the YFV17D yellow fever vaccine. The source was PBMCs, collected around 45 days after the first yellow fever vaccination. CDR3 DNA: TGTGCCAGCAGTTACATGGCAATTCCGTCGTCAGAGACCCAGTACTTC. Encoded protein: CASSYMAIPSSETQYF.